The 24 T cell receptor beta chains below all came from one sample that was sequenced in a study of technical replicates of blood from a handful of donors. Clones were read by immunoSEQ multiplex PCR, and TCRdb kept only the in-frame ones, dropping some. The profile covers about 74,000 clones, with approximately 95% appearing a single time and roughly 0.26% taken by the ten largest. The sample comprised T cells isolated from PBMCs. These receptors came from a human donor in good health.

The V call is TRBV7-9, the J call TRBJ2-2, with a tentative D call TRBD2 (6 bases). The CDR3 length is 17 residues. Trimming cost V 3 bases and J 0 bases, with 14 bases left between them. CDR1 is SEHNR, CDR2 FQNEAQ, per germline (reference sequence). The CDR3 DNA is TGTGCCAGCAGCTTGGGGCTAGCGCCCGCGAACACCGGGGAGCTGTTTTTT. It specifies CASSLGLAPANTGELFF.

This sequence joins TRBV5-1 and TRBJ2-5, with D perhaps TRBD2 (7 bases). V was trimmed by 6 bases and J by 2 bases, leaving 17 bases between them. The V gene's germline CDR1 is SGHRS and CDR2 YFSETQ. There are 15 residues in the CDR3. The CDR3 region is CASTAGGGRQETQYF. DNA of the CDR3: TGCGCCAGCACCGCGGGCGGGGGCCGACAAGAGACCCAGTACTTC. Full variable domain (missing parts from reference TRBV5-1 and TRBJ2-5): KAGVTQTPRYLIKTRGQQVTLSCSPISGHRSVSWYQQTPGQGLQFLFEYFSETQRNKGNFPGRFSGRQFSNSRSEMNVSTLELGDSALYLCASTAGGGRQETQYFGPGTRLLVL.

V gene TRBV28 combines with J gene TRBJ2-7; 8 positions match TRBD2. The CDR3 is 15 residues long. V shed 5 bases and J 3 bases; nucleotides not matched to a gene: 9. CDR1 is MDHEN and CDR2 is SYDVKM in the germline V gene. The CDR3, as DNA: TGTGCCAGCAGTCAGAGCGGGAGTGGTAACTACGAGCAGTACTTC. Its protein is CASSQSGSGNYEQYF.

The J gene is TRBJ2-7, the V gene TRBV29-1; 12 bases agree with TRBD1. CDR1 is SQVTM, CDR2 ANQGSEA, per germline. This CDR3 has 14 amino acids. With 1 base clipped from V and 7 bases from J, the junction kept 5 bases outside the gene matches. For the CDR3, the DNA is TGCAGCGTTGAAGTGGGACAGGGGGCTCGGGAGCAGTACTTC. It yields the protein CSVEVGQGAREQYF.

This sequence joins TRBV28 and TRBJ2-3, with 10 bases matching TRBD2. J lost 5 bases, V lost 5 bases, and 10 bases had no gene match. Germline V gene sequence: CDR1 MDHEN, CDR2 SYDVKM. The CDR3 is made up of 16 amino acids. The CDR3 DNA reads as TGTGCCAGCAGTCCCCCCGGGCTAGCGGGAGTAGATACGCAGTATTTT. Translation: CASSPPGLAGVDTQYF. Full variable domain (missing parts from reference TRBV28 and TRBJ2-3): DVKVTQSSRYLVKRTGEKVFLECVQDMDHENMFWYRQDPGLGLRLIYFSYDVKMKEKGDIPEGYSVSREKKERFSLILESASTNQTSMYLCASSPPGLAGVDTQYFGPGTRLTVL.

There are a few counts of this clone. This chain links TRBV11-2 with TRBJ1-2; 8 nucleotides match TRBD1. The CDR3 is made up of 15 amino acids. CDR1 and CDR2 (germline): SGHAT, FQNNGV. J gave up 3 bases and V 5 bases, and 8 bases lay outside the gene matches. CDR3: CASSPGQDPDYGYTF. CDR3 DNA sequence: TGTGCCAGCAGCCCGGGACAGGACCCCGACTATGGCTACACCTTC.

The V call is TRBV4-2, the J call TRBJ2-1, with TRBD2 matching 13 bases. This CDR3 comprises 16 residues. Germline V gives CDR1 LGHNA, CDR2 YNFKEQ. The V and J ends lost 3 bases and 4 bases, in that order; junction bases with no gene match: 3. The chain's CDR3 is CASSQGTSGTYNEQFF. The CDR3 DNA reads as TGTGCCAGCAGCCAGGGGACTAGCGGGACTTACAATGAGCAGTTCTTC.

This clone has a single count. This chain links TRBV6-6 with TRBJ1-4, with D uncertain. The CDR3 loop spans 15 amino acids. Trimming took off 5 bases at V and 8 bases at J, with 18 bases between the two ends. Per the germline V gene, CDR1 is MNHNY and CDR2 is SVGAGI (reference sequence). The CDR3 nucleotides are TGTGCCAGCAGTCCCCTGATTGTCCTCGGGGAAAAACTGTTTTTT. Its translation: CASSPLIVLGEKLFF.

This chain uses TRBV4-1 with TRBJ2-2; 9 bases line up with TRBD1. The CDR3 consists of 16 residues. CDR1 and CDR2 from the germline V gene are MGHRA and YSYEKL. Losses at the gene ends were 3 bases for V and 1 base for J; bases not matched to a gene: 3. This chain's CDR3 is CASSQRGQGNTGELFF. The DNA of the CDR3 is TGCGCCAGCAGCCAGAGGGGACAGGGGAACACCGGGGAGCTGTTTTTT.

This clone was detected a few times. The chain employs TRBV19 and TRBJ2-1, with TRBD2 identical over 9 bases. With V trimmed by 7 bases and J by 6 bases, 10 bases remained unmatched. CDR1 and CDR2 from the germline V gene are LNHDA and SQIVND (reference sequence). CDR3 length: 15 amino acids. In nucleotides, the CDR3 is TGTGCCAGTACCGGACTAGCGTCATCGACCAATGAGCAGTTCTTC. Encoded protein: CASTGLASSTNEQFF.

This CDR3 is CASSVGGGPLYNEQFF. The CDR3 region has the DNA TGTGCCAGCAGCGTAGGCGGGGGCCCCCTTTACAATGAGCAGTTCTTC. J is TRBJ2-1 and V is TRBV9, with a weak D call TRBD2 (7 bases). CDR1 is SGDLS and CDR2 is YYNGEE in the germline V gene. CDR3 length: 16 amino acids. Trimming left V 0 bases short and J 4 bases short, with 14 bases between. The variable domain in full, completed from reference TRBV9 and TRBJ2-1, reads DSGVTQTPKHLITATGQRVTLRCSPRSGDLSVYWYQQSLDQGLQFLIQYYNGEERAKGNILERFSAQQFPDLHSELNLSSLELGDSALYFCASSVGGGPLYNEQFFGPGTRLTVL.

The chain employs TRBV19 and TRBJ2-7; a weak D match, TRBD1 (7 bases). Trimming stripped 5 bases from V and 1 base from J, with 9 bases between. Germline lookup yields CDR1 LNHDA and CDR2 SQIVND (reference sequence). The CDR3 is 13 residues long. In DNA, the CDR3 is TGTGCCAGTAGTGCGGGACAGTCCTACGAGCAGTACTTC. This sequence encodes CASSAGQSYEQYF. The full variable domain, rest sourced from reference TRBV19 and TRBJ2-7, is DGGITQSPKYLFRKEGQNVTLSCEQNLNHDAMYWYRQDPGQGLRLIYYSQIVNDFQKGDIAEGYSVSREKKESFPLTVTSAQKNPTAFYLCASSAGQSYEQYFGPGTRLTVT.

The chain employs TRBV6-1 and TRBJ2-7; 7 nucleotides line up with TRBD1. V was pared by 6 bases and J by 4 bases, with 6 bases of the junction left unmatched. The CDR3 has 13 residues. The germline V gene has CDR1 MNHNS and CDR2 SASEGT. The DNA for the CDR3 is TGTGCCAGCAGGGGGGACAGCAATTACGAGCAGTACTTC. Its translation is CASRGDSNYEQYF.

V usage is TRBV5-6 and J usage is TRBJ2-5, with 7 bases matching TRBD1. The V gene's germline CDR1 is SGHDT and CDR2 YYEEEE. The CDR3 totals 14 residues. The V segment lost 3 bases and the J segment 5 bases; nucleotides outside the gene matches: 7. CDR3 sequence (DNA): TGTGCCAGCAGCTCGCCCCAACAGGGGGAGACCCAGTACTTC. This gives the protein CASSSPQQGETQYF.

J is TRBJ2-2 and V is TRBV5-6, with 8 bases lining up with TRBD2. The V gene's germline CDR1 is SGHDT and CDR2 YYEEEE. CDR3 length: 16 amino acids. V was pared by 1 base and J by 4 bases, with 6 bases of the junction left unmatched. The CDR3 DNA sequence: TGTGCCAGCAGCTTGCGGACTAGCCTCCTCACCGGGGAGCTGTTTTTT. This codes for CASSLRTSLLTGELFF. The entire variable domain, with the rest obtained from reference TRBV5-6 and TRBJ2-2, is as follows: DAGVTQSPTHLIKTRGQQVTLRCSPKSGHDTVSWYQQALGQGPQFIFQYYEEEERQRGNFPDRFSGHQFPNYSSELNVNALLLGDSALYLCASSLRTSLLTGELFFGEGSRLTVL.

The chain employs TRBV6-1 and TRBJ2-1, with a possible D match to TRBD2 (5 bases). This CDR3 has 14 amino acids. Deletions cut 8 bases from V and 2 bases from J, with 13 bases between. Germline lookup yields CDR1 MNHNS and CDR2 SASEGT. This CDR3 is CASDVARTYNEQFF. The CDR3 DNA reads as TGTGCCAGCGACGTAGCGCGCACCTACAATGAGCAGTTCTTC.

V is TRBV11-3 and J is TRBJ2-5; TRBD2 agrees at 12 bases. Germline CDR1 reads SGHNT; CDR2 reads YENEEA. The length of the CDR3 is 17 residues. Trimming at V came to 1 base and at J to 2 bases, leaving 5 bases not matched to a gene. CDR3 coding DNA: TGTGCCAGCAGCTTAGCTCTCGGGACTAGCGGGCAAGAGACCCAGTACTTC. It is translated as CASSLALGTSGQETQYF.

V and J are TRBV27 and TRBJ1-1, with 7 bases matching TRBD1. The CDR3 totals 13 residues. The V gene's germline CDR1 is MNHEY and CDR2 SMNVEV (reference sequence). V lost 3 bases, J lost 5 bases, and 3 bases stayed unmatched. The CDR3 region is CASSFYRGTEAFF. In DNA form, the CDR3 reads TGTGCCAGCAGTTTCTACAGGGGAACTGAAGCTTTCTTT.

V gene TRBV5-6 combines with J gene TRBJ1-5; D is unresolved. The germline gives CDR1 SGHDT, CDR2 YYEEEE. V shed 4 bases and J shed 3 bases, with 5 bases lying between them. CDR3 length: 12 residues. The CDR3 loop is CASSVINQPQHF. The DNA of the CDR3 is TGTGCCAGCAGCGTCATCAATCAGCCCCAGCATTTT.

The genes are TRBV5-1 and TRBJ2-5; TRBD2 might be the D (6 bases). From germline, CDR1 is SGHRS and CDR2 YFSETQ. V was cut by 0 bases and J by 5 bases, with 20 bases left in between. This CDR3 has 17 residues. The CDR3 region has the DNA TGCGCCAGCAGCTTGGGGGACTTGGCGGGAAATCAGGAGACCCAGTACTTC. It translates to CASSLGDLAGNQETQYF. The complete variable domain, with remaining parts taken from reference TRBV5-1 and TRBJ2-5, reads KAGVTQTPRYLIKTRGQQVTLSCSPISGHRSVSWYQQTPGQGLQFLFEYFSETQRNKGNFPGRFSGRQFSNSRSEMNVSTLELGDSALYLCASSLGDLAGNQETQYFGPGTRLLVL.

The V call is TRBV29-1, the J call TRBJ2-1; possible D gene TRBD1, 7 bases. In germline, CDR1 is SQVTM, CDR2 ANQGSEA. The V end was cut by 7 bases, the J end by 10 bases, with 14 bases between. The CDR3 runs to 11 residues. CDR3 in amino acids: CSGWRGREQFF. The CDR3 DNA reads as TGCAGCGGATGGAGGGGGCGGGAGCAGTTCTTC.

The V and J genes are TRBV7-9 and TRBJ2-7; perhaps TRBD2 as D (6 bases). V lost 4 bases and J 0 bases, leaving 13 bases between the germline ends. Germline assignment: CDR1 SEHNR and CDR2 FQNEAQ (reference sequence). The CDR3 runs to 15 residues. The DNA of the CDR3 is TGTGCCAGCAGCTCACGGGACTCGAGCTCCTACGAGCAGTACTTC. This codes for CASSSRDSSSYEQYF.

This chain uses TRBV7-3 with TRBJ2-1; TRBD1 matches at 9 bases. Unmatched junction bases numbered 0, after V lost 2 bases and J lost 1 base. CDR1 and CDR2 (germline): SGHTA, FQGTGA. CDR3 size: 15 residues. In nucleotides, the CDR3 is TGTGCCAGCAGCTTAGGGACAGGGTCCTACAATGAGCAGTTCTTC. It is translated as CASSLGTGSYNEQFF.

The chain has TRBV6-5 and TRBJ2-3; weak D call: TRBD1 (5 bases). The CDR3 extends over 14 amino acids. The germline CDR1 and CDR2 sequences are MNHEY and SVGAGI. V lost 5 bases to trimming and J lost 6 bases, with 15 bases between them. In DNA form, the CDR3 reads TGTGCCAGCAGTCAGGGTAGCCGTAAGGATACGCAGTATTTT. It specifies CASSQGSRKDTQYF.